This TCR beta chain came from a study of blood T cells in healthy people across ages. Study-wide points: The long-lived group displayed more naive CD4+ cells, plus higher diversity, than the aged donors did.

Using a J-beta primer mix together with a sample-barcoded 5' primer, a second PCR was run for roughly 7 to 12 cycles. Each of the cDNA molecules was tagged by a template-switch adaptor with 12 random nucleotides. From each sample, at least 2.5 million paired-end reads containing CDR3 were obtained. TCRdb recomputed calls from the 5' RACE reads with MiXCR, one row per CDR3 protein. In the table there are roughly 1.4 million distinct CDR3 sequences, 55% to 75% of which are singletons. In the case of this clonotype: Its antigen remains unidentified.

Trimming removed 3 bases from V and 5 bases from J; junction bases left unmatched: 11. The CDR3 is 16 residues long. Germline-derived CDR1 and CDR2 are LNHNV and YYDKDF (reference sequence). The gene calls are TRBV15 and TRBJ2-3, with TRBD1 matching 7 bases. Sequenced: blood. This sequence was found in a man in his late teens or twenties in good health. CDR3 sequence: CATSSHAPGTVDTQYF. The CDR3 region has the DNA TGTGCCACCAGCAGCCATGCTCCCGGGACAGTAGATACGCAGTATTTT. Combining the CDR3 with reference TRBV15 and TRBJ2-3 gives the whole variable domain DAMVIQNPRYQVTQFGKPVTLSCSQTLNHNVMYWYQQKSSQAPKLLFHYYDKDFNNEADTPDNFQSRRPNTSFCFLDIRSPGLGDTAMYLCATSSHAPGTVDTQYFGPGTRLTVL.